These 21 T cell receptor beta chains came from one sample sequenced in a study of T-cell reconstitution after alpha-beta-depleted transplantation in children. TCRbeta library preparation incorporated unique molecular identifiers. TCRdb fed the PCR reads into MiXCR, producing one record per CDR3 protein. The sample yields about 540,000 distinct CDR3 sequences, about a quarter seen once. The specimen comprised PBMCs, sampled before TCRalphabeta/CD19-depleted stem cell transplant. These receptors all come from a boy under two years old with Wiskott-Aldrich syndrome, due to receive a stem cell transplant.

This clonotype appeared a few times. The chain is built from TRBV5-1 and TRBJ2-7, with a tentative D call TRBD2 (6 bases). This CDR3 has 13 residues. Germline lookup yields CDR1 SGHRS and CDR2 YFSETQ. With 4 bases removed from V and 4 bases from J, the gap between germline ends came to 12 bases. The CDR3, as DNA: TGCGCCAGCAGCATGGACCTAGCGTACGAGCAGTACTTC. Residues: CASSMDLAYEQYF.

The rearrangement joins TRBV6-1 to TRBJ2-6, with 10 bases matching TRBD2. Per the germline V gene, CDR1 is MNHNS and CDR2 is SASEGT. Trimming at V came to 7 bases and at J to 4 bases, leaving 16 bases not matched to a gene. The CDR3 covers 19 residues. The CDR3 reads CASTLRLLAGESGANVLTF. The CDR3 bases are TGTGCCAGCACATTGCGTCTTCTAGCGGGAGAATCGGGGGCCAACGTCCTGACTTTC.

The rearrangement uses TRBV20-1 and TRBJ2-2, with 8 bases identical to TRBD1. The CDR3 is 14 residues long. The germline V gene encodes CDR1 DFQATT and CDR2 SNEGSKA (reference sequence). Trimming removed 3 bases from V and 4 bases from J; junction bases left unmatched: 4. In DNA, the CDR3 is TGCAGTGCTAGTAATACAGGGGGCACCGGGGAGCTGTTTTTT. Translating it yields CSASNTGGTGELFF.

V usage is TRBV20-1 and J usage is TRBJ2-7, with 9 bases identical to TRBD1. The CDR3 consists of 15 residues. The germline gives CDR1 DFQATT, CDR2 SNEGSKA (reference sequence). V was pared by 5 bases and J by 3 bases, with 11 bases of the junction left unmatched. CDR3 in amino acids: CSAVVRDRVDYEQYF. The CDR3 DNA is TGCAGTGCTGTGGTTAGGGACAGGGTTGACTACGAGCAGTACTTC.

This clonotype was observed a few times. The chain carries TRBV5-1 and TRBJ2-1; 9 bases agree with TRBD1. Looked up from germline, CDR1 is SGHRS and CDR2 is YFSETQ. After removal of 3 bases from V and 5 bases from J, the junction contained 3 bases not matched to a gene. CDR3 length: 14 residues. CDR3 sequence reads: CASSWDRVNNEQFF. DNA of the CDR3: TGCGCCAGCAGCTGGGACAGGGTTAACAATGAGCAGTTCTTC.

The sample holds a few counts of this clonotype. The rearrangement links TRBV5-1 to TRBJ2-5; 8 bases are shared with TRBD2. Germline loops: CDR1 SGHRS, CDR2 YFSETQ. Trimming cost V 4 bases and J 1 base; bases outside gene matches: 3. This CDR3 is 14 amino acids long. CDR3 loop: CASSPGGVQETQYF. In DNA form, the CDR3 reads TGCGCCAGCAGCCCCGGGGGGGTCCAAGAGACCCAGTACTTC.

This clonotype occurred a few times. V gene TRBV7-9 combines with J gene TRBJ2-7, with 8 bases aligning to TRBD1. CDR3 length equals 14 residues. CDR1 and CDR2 from the germline V gene are SEHNR and FQNEAQ (reference sequence). V was pared by 4 bases and J by 2 bases, with 4 bases of the junction left unmatched. The CDR3 DNA is TGTGCCAGCAGCTGGACAGGGTATCCCTACGAGCAGTACTTC. Amino acids: CASSWTGYPYEQYF.

The V call is TRBV12-3 or TRBV12-4, the J call TRBJ2-1; D remains unclear. V lost 3 bases, J lost 8 bases, and 14 bases lay in between. This CDR3 has 14 residues. The DNA for the CDR3 is TGTGCCAGCAGTTTCCTCGTTATATCCGATGAGCAGTTCTTC. Its protein is CASSFLVISDEQFF.

The CDR3 loop is CASSLTGIDTGELFF. The DNA of the CDR3 is TGCGCCAGCAGCTTAACAGGGATCGACACCGGGGAGCTGTTTTTT. The V gene is TRBV5-1, the J gene TRBJ2-2; D is possibly TRBD1 (6 bases). Germline CDR1 and CDR2: SGHRS and YFSETQ. The CDR3 has 15 residues. The germline V and J ends were trimmed by 2 bases and 3 bases, with 11 bases remaining between them.

There are a few counts of this clonotype. The gene calls are TRBV29-1 and TRBJ1-2; no definite D call. Trimming took off 4 bases at V and 3 bases at J, with 3 bases between the two ends. Germline values: CDR1 SQVTM, CDR2 ANQGSEA. The CDR3 length is 10 residues. The CDR3 bases are TGCAGCGTTGCGGACTATGGCTACACCTTC. Amino acids: CSVADYGYTF.

This clonotype occurred a few times. This chain links TRBV5-1 with TRBJ2-3; a weak D match, TRBD2 (5 bases). Trimming cost V 4 bases and J 5 bases, with 8 bases left between them. Germline assignment: CDR1 SGHRS and CDR2 YFSETQ. The CDR3 totals 12 residues. CDR3 nucleotides: TGCGCCAGCAGCACACTAGGAGATACGCAGTATTTT. Amino acids: CASSTLGDTQYF. Complete variable domain (other parts from reference TRBV5-1 and TRBJ2-3): KAGVTQTPRYLIKTRGQQVTLSCSPISGHRSVSWYQQTPGQGLQFLFEYFSETQRNKGNFPGRFSGRQFSNSRSEMNVSTLELGDSALYLCASSTLGDTQYFGPGTRLTVL.

This clonotype was counted a few times. This chain links TRBV21-1 with TRBJ2-1; the table's D call of TRBD1 was not tested on the DNA. TRBV21-1 is classified as a pseudogene. The CDR3 is 17 residues long. The CDR3 spells CASSKGLGREPYNEQFF. The CDR3 nucleotides are TGTGCCAGCAGCAAAGGGCTCGGGCGGGAGCCCTACAATGAGCAGTTCTTC.

This clonotype was detected only once. CDR3 region: CASSQEGGLSNQPQHF. CDR3 bases: TGCGCCAGCAGCCAAGAGGGGGGATTGAGCAATCAGCCCCAGCATTTT. The genes are TRBV4-1 and TRBJ1-5, with D tentatively TRBD1 (5 bases). Germline assignment: CDR1 MGHRA and CDR2 YSYEKL. The CDR3 runs 16 residues. Trimming removed 0 bases at V and 1 base at J, with 10 bases between.

This clonotype was counted a single time. V usage is TRBV19 and J usage is TRBJ2-1; weak D call: TRBD2 (5 bases). V was trimmed by 5 bases and J by 0 bases, leaving 8 bases between them. The CDR3 spans 14 residues. The germline V gene has CDR1 LNHDA and CDR2 SQIVND (reference sequence). CDR3 in amino acids: CASSRLLSYNEQFF. In DNA, the CDR3 is TGTGCCAGTAGTCGACTACTCTCCTACAATGAGCAGTTCTTC.

V is TRBV7-2 and J is TRBJ1-6; 7 bases are a match to TRBD1. Germline CDR1 and CDR2: SGHTA and FQGNSA. The length of the CDR3 is 15 residues. The trim removed 2 bases at V and 5 bases at J, leaving 3 bases unmatched. The CDR3 bases are TGTGCCAGCAGCTTACGGGGACAGAATAATTCACCCCTCCACTTT. As protein: CASSLRGQNNSPLHF.

CDR3 protein: CATSETRSRSYEQYF. The CDR3 nucleotides read TGTGCCACCAGTGAAACTCGCTCAAGGTCCTACGAGCAGTACTTC. The rearrangement uses TRBV24-1 and TRBJ2-7; no clear D gene. This CDR3 is built from 15 residues. Trimming left V 4 bases short and J 1 base short, with 13 bases between. Germline lookup yields CDR1 KGHDR and CDR2 SFDVKD.

The sample holds a few counts of this clonotype. The rearrangement joins TRBV29-1 to TRBJ2-1; 9 positions agree with TRBD2. The CDR3 runs to 13 residues. The ends lost 4 bases at V and 6 bases at J; junction bases unmatched: 4. Per germline, CDR1 SQVTM and CDR2 ANQGSEA. The CDR3 region has the DNA TGCAGCGTTGGGGGACTAGCCCTCAATGAGCAGTTCTTC. Translating gives CSVGGLALNEQFF.

V gene TRBV10-3 combines with J gene TRBJ1-5, with a tentative D call TRBD1 (6 bases). Germline V lookup: CDR1 ENHRY, CDR2 SYGVKD. The CDR3 consists of 14 residues. Trimming pared 4 bases from V and 6 bases from J, leaving 13 bases between. CDR3 residues: CAISGNRDGQPQHF. The CDR3 region has the DNA TGTGCCATCAGTGGCAACAGGGACGGTCAGCCCCAGCATTTT.

The chain couples TRBV6-4 to TRBJ2-1; D is possibly TRBD2 (6 bases). CDR1 MRHNA and CDR2 SNTAGT come from the germline V gene. This CDR3 has 14 residues. V lost 6 bases to trimming and J lost 10 bases, with 19 bases between them. The CDR3 loop is CASSPGLGTSEQFF. CDR3 nucleotides: TGTGCCAGCAGCCCGGGACTTGGGACGAGCGAGCAGTTCTTC.

CDR3 sequence: CASSLALAGAWETQYF. Here the CDR3 DNA reads TGTGCCAGCAGCTTAGCTCTAGCGGGAGCTTGGGAGACCCAGTACTTC. The rearrangement links TRBV7-2 to TRBJ2-5; TRBD2 matches 10 bases. From germline, CDR1 is SGHTA and CDR2 FQGNSA. The CDR3 covers 16 residues. After removal of 0 bases from V and 5 bases from J, the junction contained 6 bases not matched to a gene.

This clonotype was counted only a few times. The gene calls are TRBV7-8 and TRBJ2-3, with 11 bases lining up with TRBD2. Trimming cost V 0 bases and J 14 bases; bases outside gene matches: 7. Germline V gene data show CDR1 as SGHVS and CDR2 as FQNEAQ. This CDR3 spans 14 amino acids. CDR3 region: CASSLAGSGRALYF. Here the CDR3 DNA reads TGTGCCAGCAGCTTAGCGGGTAGCGGGAGGGCGTTGTATTTT.